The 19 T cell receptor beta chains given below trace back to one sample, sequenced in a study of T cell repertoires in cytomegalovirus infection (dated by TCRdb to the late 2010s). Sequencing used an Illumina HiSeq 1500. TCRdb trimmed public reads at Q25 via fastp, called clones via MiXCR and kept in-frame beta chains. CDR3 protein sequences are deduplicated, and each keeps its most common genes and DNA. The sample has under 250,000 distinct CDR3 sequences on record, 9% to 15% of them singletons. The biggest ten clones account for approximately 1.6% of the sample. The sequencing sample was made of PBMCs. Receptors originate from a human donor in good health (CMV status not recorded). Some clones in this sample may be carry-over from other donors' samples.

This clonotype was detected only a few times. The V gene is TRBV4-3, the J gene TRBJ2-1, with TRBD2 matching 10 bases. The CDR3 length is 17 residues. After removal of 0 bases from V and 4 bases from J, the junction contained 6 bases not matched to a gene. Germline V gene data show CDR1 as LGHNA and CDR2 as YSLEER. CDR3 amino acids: CASSQEIAGGRYNEQFF. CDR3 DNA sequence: TGCGCCAGCAGCCAAGAGATAGCGGGAGGACGATACAATGAGCAGTTCTTC.

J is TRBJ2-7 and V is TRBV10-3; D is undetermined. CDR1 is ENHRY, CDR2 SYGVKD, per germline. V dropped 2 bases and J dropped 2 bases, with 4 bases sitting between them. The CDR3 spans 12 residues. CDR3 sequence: CAISEVAYEQYF. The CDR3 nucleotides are TGTGCCATCAGTGAGGTAGCCTACGAGCAGTACTTC.

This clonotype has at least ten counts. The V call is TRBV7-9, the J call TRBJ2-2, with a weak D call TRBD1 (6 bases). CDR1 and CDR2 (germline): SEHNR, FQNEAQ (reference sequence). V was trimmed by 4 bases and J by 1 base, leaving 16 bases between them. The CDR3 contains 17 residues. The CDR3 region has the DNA TGTGCCAGCAGCTCGCCCCCAGGGGAGCGGAACACCGGGGAGCTGTTTTTT. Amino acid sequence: CASSSPPGERNTGELFF.

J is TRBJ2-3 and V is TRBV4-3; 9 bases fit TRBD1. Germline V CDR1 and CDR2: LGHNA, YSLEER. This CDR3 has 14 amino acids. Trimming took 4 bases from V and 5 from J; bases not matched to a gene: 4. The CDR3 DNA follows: TGCGCCAGCAGCCCGGACAGGGGTTTAGATACGCAGTATTTT. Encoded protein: CASSPDRGLDTQYF.

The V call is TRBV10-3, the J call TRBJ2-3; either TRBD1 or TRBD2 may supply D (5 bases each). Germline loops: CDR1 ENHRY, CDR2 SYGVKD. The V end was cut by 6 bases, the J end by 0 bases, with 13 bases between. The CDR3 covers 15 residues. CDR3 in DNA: TGTGCCATCAGCCCGTCGAGGGGAAGCACAGATACGCAGTATTTT. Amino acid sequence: CAISPSRGSTDTQYF.

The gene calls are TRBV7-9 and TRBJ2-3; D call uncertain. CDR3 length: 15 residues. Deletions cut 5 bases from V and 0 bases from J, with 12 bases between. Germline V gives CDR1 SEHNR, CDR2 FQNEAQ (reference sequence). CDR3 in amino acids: CASSLSRTSTDTQYF. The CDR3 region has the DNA TGTGCCAGCAGCCTTAGCAGAACTAGCACAGATACGCAGTATTTT.

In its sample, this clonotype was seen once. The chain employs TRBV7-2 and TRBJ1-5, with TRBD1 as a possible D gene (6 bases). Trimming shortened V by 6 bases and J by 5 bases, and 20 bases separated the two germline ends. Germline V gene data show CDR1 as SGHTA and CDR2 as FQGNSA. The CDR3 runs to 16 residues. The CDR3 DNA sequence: TGTGCCAGCAGTTTTACTACAGGGTACGGCGATCAGCCCCAGCATTTT. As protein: CASSFTTGYGDQPQHF.

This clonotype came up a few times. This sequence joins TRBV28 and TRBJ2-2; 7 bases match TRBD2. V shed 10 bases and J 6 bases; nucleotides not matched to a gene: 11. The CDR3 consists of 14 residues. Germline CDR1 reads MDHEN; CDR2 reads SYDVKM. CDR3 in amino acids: CAIRTSEDPGELFF. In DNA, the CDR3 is TGTGCCATTAGGACTAGTGAGGATCCCGGGGAGCTGTTTTTT.

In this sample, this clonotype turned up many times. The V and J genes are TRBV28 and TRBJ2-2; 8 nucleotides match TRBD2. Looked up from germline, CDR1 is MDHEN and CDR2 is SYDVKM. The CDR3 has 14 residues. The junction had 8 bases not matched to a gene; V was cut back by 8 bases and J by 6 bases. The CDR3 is CASLGRGGAGELFF. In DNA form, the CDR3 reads TGTGCCAGCCTCGGGAGGGGAGGTGCCGGGGAGCTGTTTTTT.

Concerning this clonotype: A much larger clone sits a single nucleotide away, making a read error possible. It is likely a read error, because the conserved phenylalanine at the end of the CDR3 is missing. CDR3 DNA: TGTGCCAGCAGCCCCGGGGGGGGAATCGACACTGAAGCTTTCTTA. This encodes CASSPGGGIDTEAFL. This chain links TRBV7-9 with TRBJ1-1; possibly TRBD1 for D (5 bases). Germline V CDR1 and CDR2: SEHNR, FQNEAQ (reference sequence). The V end lost 5 bases, the J end lost 3 bases, and 16 bases lay between the germline ends. The CDR3 runs to 15 residues.

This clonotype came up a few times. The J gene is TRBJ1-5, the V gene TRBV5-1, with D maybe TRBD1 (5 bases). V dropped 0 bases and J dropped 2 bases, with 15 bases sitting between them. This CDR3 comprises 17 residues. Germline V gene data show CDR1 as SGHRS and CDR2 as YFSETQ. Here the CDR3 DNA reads TGCGCCAGCAGCTTGGGTCAGGGAGGGGATGGCAATCAGCCCCAGCATTTT. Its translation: CASSLGQGGDGNQPQHF. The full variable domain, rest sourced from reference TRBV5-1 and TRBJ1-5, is KAGVTQTPRYLIKTRGQQVTLSCSPISGHRSVSWYQQTPGQGLQFLFEYFSETQRNKGNFPGRFSGRQFSNSRSEMNVSTLELGDSALYLCASSLGQGGDGNQPQHFGDGTRLSIL.

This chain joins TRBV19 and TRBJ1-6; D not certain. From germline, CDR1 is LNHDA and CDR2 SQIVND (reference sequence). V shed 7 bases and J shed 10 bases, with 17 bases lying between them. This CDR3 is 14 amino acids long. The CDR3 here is CASNQSGERSPLHF. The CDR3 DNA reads TGTGCCAGTAATCAATCCGGGGAAAGGTCACCCCTCCACTTT.

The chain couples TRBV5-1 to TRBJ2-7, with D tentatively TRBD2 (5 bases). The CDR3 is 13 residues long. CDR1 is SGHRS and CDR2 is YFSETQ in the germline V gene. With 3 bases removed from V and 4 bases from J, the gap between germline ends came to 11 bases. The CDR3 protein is CASSSQREYEQYF. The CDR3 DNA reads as TGCGCCAGCAGCTCGCAGAGGGAGTACGAGCAGTACTTC. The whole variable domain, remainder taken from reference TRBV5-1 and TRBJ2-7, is KAGVTQTPRYLIKTRGQQVTLSCSPISGHRSVSWYQQTPGQGLQFLFEYFSETQRNKGNFPGRFSGRQFSNSRSEMNVSTLELGDSALYLCASSSQREYEQYFGPGTRLTVT.

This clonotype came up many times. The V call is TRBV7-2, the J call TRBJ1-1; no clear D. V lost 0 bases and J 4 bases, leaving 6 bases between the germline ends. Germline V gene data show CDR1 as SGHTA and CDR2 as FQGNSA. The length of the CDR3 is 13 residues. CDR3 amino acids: CASSLASGTEAFF. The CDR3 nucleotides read TGTGCCAGCAGCTTAGCTTCGGGCACTGAAGCTTTCTTT.

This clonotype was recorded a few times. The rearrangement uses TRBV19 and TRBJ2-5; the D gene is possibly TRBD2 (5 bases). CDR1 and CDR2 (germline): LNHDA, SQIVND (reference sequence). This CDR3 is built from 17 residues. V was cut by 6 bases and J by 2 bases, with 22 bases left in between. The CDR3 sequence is CASSLGDGTPGQETQYF. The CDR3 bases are TGTGCCAGTAGCTTGGGAGACGGCACCCCGGGACAAGAGACCCAGTACTTC.

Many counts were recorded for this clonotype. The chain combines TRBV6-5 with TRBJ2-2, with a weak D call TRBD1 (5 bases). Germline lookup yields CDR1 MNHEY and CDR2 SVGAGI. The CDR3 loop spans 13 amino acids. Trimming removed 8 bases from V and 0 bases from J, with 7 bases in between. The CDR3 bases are TGTGCCAGCTGGGGCCCGAACACCGGGGAGCTGTTTTTT. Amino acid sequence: CASWGPNTGELFF.

This CDR3 reads CASSGTGREKLFF. The CDR3 DNA follows: TGTGCCAGCAGCGGCACAGGCAGGGAAAAACTGTTTTTT. The rearrangement joins TRBV7-2 to TRBJ1-4, with D perhaps matching TRBD1 (5 bases). Germline CDR1 and CDR2: SGHTA and FQGNSA. CDR3 length: 13 amino acids. The V end was cut by 5 bases, the J end by 8 bases, with 12 bases between.

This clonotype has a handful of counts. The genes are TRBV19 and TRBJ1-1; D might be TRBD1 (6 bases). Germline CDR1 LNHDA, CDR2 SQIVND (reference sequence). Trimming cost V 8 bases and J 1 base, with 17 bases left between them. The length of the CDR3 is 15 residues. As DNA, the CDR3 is TGTGCCAGTCGCACCGGGGGGGCTCCGAACACTGAAGCTTTCTTT. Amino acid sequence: CASRTGGAPNTEAFF.

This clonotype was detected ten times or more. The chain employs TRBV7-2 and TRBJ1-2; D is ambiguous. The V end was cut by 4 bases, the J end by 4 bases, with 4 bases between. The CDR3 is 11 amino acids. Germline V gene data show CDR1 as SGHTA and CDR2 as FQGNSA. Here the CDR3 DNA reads TGTGCCAGCAGCTACGGCTATGGCTACACCTTC. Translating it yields CASSYGYGYTF.